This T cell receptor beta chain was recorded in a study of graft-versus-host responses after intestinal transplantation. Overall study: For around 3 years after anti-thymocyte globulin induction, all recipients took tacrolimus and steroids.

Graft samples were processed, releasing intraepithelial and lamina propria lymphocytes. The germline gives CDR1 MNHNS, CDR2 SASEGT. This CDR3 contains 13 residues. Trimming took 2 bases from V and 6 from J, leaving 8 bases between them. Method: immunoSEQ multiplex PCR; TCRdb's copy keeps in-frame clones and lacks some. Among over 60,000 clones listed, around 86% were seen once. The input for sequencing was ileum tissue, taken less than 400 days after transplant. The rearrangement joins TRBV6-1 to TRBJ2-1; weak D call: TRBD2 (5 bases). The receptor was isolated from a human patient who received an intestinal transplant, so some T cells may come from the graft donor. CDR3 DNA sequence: TGTGCCAGCAGTGAAAGTCGGGGCAATGAGCAGTTCTTC. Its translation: CASSESRGNEQFF.